These 21 T cell receptor beta chains came from one sample sequenced in a study of radiotherapy plus CTLA-4 blockade in lung cancer. Method: immunoSEQ multiplex PCR; TCRdb's copy keeps in-frame clones and lacks some. This table holds 100,000 or so clones, about four fifths found once. The input for sequencing was peripheral blood, taken from a patient treated with radiotherapy plus ipilimumab. The source is a human donor with non-small cell lung cancer that progressed on radiotherapy plus ipilimumab.

This clone was seen once. This chain connects TRBV18 to TRBJ2-2; TRBD1 matches at 10 bases. The germline gives CDR1 KGHSH, CDR2 LQKENI. The CDR3 is made up of 16 amino acids. After removal of 3 bases from V and 4 bases from J, the junction contained 5 bases not matched to a gene. The CDR3 DNA reads as TGTGCCAGCTCACCCCGGACAGGGGGTAGCACCGGGGAGCTGTTTTTT. It specifies CASSPRTGGSTGELFF.

The chain has TRBV6-6 and TRBJ2-1; tentatively, D is TRBD1 (5 bases). CDR3 length: 15 residues. Trimming cost V 2 bases and J 12 bases, with 20 bases left between them. Germline loops: CDR1 MNHNY, CDR2 SVGAGI (reference sequence). The CDR3 DNA follows: TGTGCCAGCAGTTACGACAGCTGGCTAACTCTTGGGCAGTTCTTC. Protein product: CASSYDSWLTLGQFF.

The J gene is TRBJ2-1, the V gene TRBV30, with 12 bases aligning to TRBD2. The V gene end was trimmed by 3 bases and the J gene end by 7 bases; junction bases not matched to a gene: 7. The CDR3 is 15 amino acids. Germline-derived CDR1 and CDR2 are GTSNPN and SVGIG (reference sequence). This CDR3 reads CAWRTSGRSSNEQFF. CDR3 bases: TGTGCCTGGAGGACTAGCGGGAGATCCTCTAATGAGCAGTTCTTC.

This clone was counted only a few times. The chain carries TRBV15 and TRBJ2-7; 10 bases match TRBD2. The V gene's germline CDR1 is LNHNV and CDR2 YYDKDF (reference sequence). The V segment lost 1 base and the J segment 6 bases; nucleotides outside the gene matches: 0. The CDR3 runs 13 residues. The CDR3 DNA follows: TGTGCCACCAGCAGAGGACTAGCGGGCGAGCAGTACTTC. Amino acid sequence: CATSRGLAGEQYF.

J is TRBJ1-3 and V is TRBV27, with D tentatively TRBD1 (5 bases). CDR1 and CDR2 (germline): MNHEY, SMNVEV (reference sequence). CDR3 length: 16 residues. Between the trimmed V and J ends, which lost 5 bases and 0 bases, there was a span of 14 bases. CDR3: CASSLGPGGSGNTIYF. As DNA, the CDR3 is TGTGCCAGCAGTCTCGGCCCGGGGGGCTCTGGAAACACCATATATTTT.

V gene TRBV19 combines with J gene TRBJ2-7; no clear D. The length of the CDR3 is 13 residues. Germline CDR1 is LNHDA and CDR2 is SQIVND (reference sequence). Between the trimmed V and J ends, which lost 3 bases and 7 bases, there was a span of 13 bases. The CDR3 nucleotides are TGTGCCAGTAGTATGGTTGCTGGTGGAGAGCAGTACGTC. This translates into CASSMVAGGEQYV.

The V and J genes are TRBV9 and TRBJ1-5, with TRBD1 as a possible D gene (6 bases). The CDR3 length is 14 residues. Trimming took off 3 bases at V and 7 bases at J, with 14 bases between the two ends. Germline V CDR1 and CDR2: SGDLS, YYNGEE. The CDR3 DNA reads as TGTGCCAGCAGCGCAGGGACACTTAACCAGCCCCAGCATTTT. As protein: CASSAGTLNQPQHF. Complete variable domain (other parts from reference TRBV9 and TRBJ1-5): DSGVTQTPKHLITATGQRVTLRCSPRSGDLSVYWYQQSLDQGLQFLIQYYNGEERAKGNILERFSAQQFPDLHSELNLSSLELGDSALYFCASSAGTLNQPQHFGDGTRLSIL.

This clone was found a few times. This chain uses TRBV18 with TRBJ2-7; 11 bases align to TRBD1. V lost 5 bases and J lost 3; bases outside the gene matches: 3. Germline-derived CDR1 and CDR2 are KGHSH and LQKENI. This CDR3 region has 14 residues. The CDR3 sequence: CASSFGTGGYEQYF. The CDR3 bases are TGTGCCAGCTCATTCGGGACAGGGGGCTACGAGCAGTACTTC.

This clone was observed a handful of times. The chain is built from TRBV18 and TRBJ1-4; 8 nucleotides match TRBD1. CDR3 length equals 15 residues. Germline assignment: CDR1 KGHSH and CDR2 LQKENI. The trim removed 5 bases at V and 1 base at J, leaving 3 bases unmatched. The CDR3 DNA follows: TGTGCCAGCTCAAGAACAGGGGGAACTAATGAAAAACTGTTTTTT. Encoded protein: CASSRTGGTNEKLFF.

V and J are TRBV7-9 and TRBJ2-7, with a weak D call TRBD1 (5 bases). Germline V gene sequence: CDR1 SEHNR, CDR2 FQNEAQ (reference sequence). The CDR3 spans 12 residues. The V gene lost 5 bases and the J gene lost 6 bases, with 11 bases spanning the gap. This chain's CDR3 is CASSPGQGEQYV. The CDR3 nucleotides read TGTGCCAGCAGCCCTGGACAAGGCGAGCAGTACGTC.

The chain couples TRBV9 to TRBJ1-5; tentatively, D is TRBD1 (5 bases). Germline-derived CDR1 and CDR2 are SGDLS and YYNGEE. The CDR3 extends over 13 amino acids. The ends were cut back, 4 bases at V and 6 bases at J, with 11 bases in the middle. CDR3: CASSTGGSQPQHF. Here the CDR3 DNA reads TGTGCCAGCAGCACGGGGGGTAGTCAGCCCCAGCATTTT.

The V gene is TRBV14, the J gene TRBJ2-3; D might be TRBD1 (5 bases). The germline CDR1 and CDR2 sequences are SGHDN and FVKESK. The CDR3 contains 14 residues. Trimming stripped 0 bases from V and 4 bases from J, with 8 bases between. CDR3 residues: CASSQDLGPDTQYF. In DNA form, the CDR3 reads TGTGCCAGCAGCCAAGATTTGGGGCCAGATACGCAGTATTTT. Full variable domain (missing parts from reference TRBV14 and TRBJ2-3): EAGVTQFPSHSVIEKGQTVTLRCDPISGHDNLYWYRRVMGKEIKFLLHFVKESKQDESGMPNNRFLAERTGGTYSTLKVQPAELEDSGVYFCASSQDLGPDTQYFGPGTRLTVL.

This clone was recorded only once. The chain has TRBV7-8 and TRBJ2-3; perhaps D is TRBD1 or TRBD2 (5 bases each). The CDR3 is made up of 13 amino acids. V was shortened by 4 bases and J by 7 bases, with 12 bases between the two germline ends. Germline CDR1 reads SGHVS; CDR2 reads FQNEAQ. The CDR3 loop reads CASSWGRGNTQYF. CDR3 nucleotide sequence: TGTGCCAGCAGCTGGGGGAGAGGAAATACGCAGTATTTT.

The chain employs TRBV28 and TRBJ2-7; 10 positions agree with TRBD2. CDR1 is MDHEN and CDR2 is SYDVKM in the germline V gene. V dropped 2 bases and J dropped 6; count of bases not matched to a gene: 7. This CDR3 comprises 15 residues. The CDR3 sequence: CASSLMASGRGEQYF. The DNA of the CDR3 is TGTGCCAGCAGTTTAATGGCTAGCGGGAGAGGCGAGCAGTACTTC.

CDR3: CASSLLVWTEQFF. Written as DNA, the CDR3 is TGTGCCAGTAGCCTACTAGTATGGACTGAGCAGTTCTTC. The chain couples TRBV19 to TRBJ2-1; a possible D gene is TRBD2 (5 bases). CDR1 and CDR2 (germline): LNHDA, SQIVND (reference sequence). The CDR3 totals 13 residues. Trimming took off 6 bases at V and 9 bases at J, with 15 bases between the two ends.

In DNA form, the CDR3 reads TGTGCCTGGACGGCTTTCGGGTCTCCCTGGGCAGATACGCAGTATTTT. Translation: CAWTAFGSPWADTQYF. V gene TRBV30 combines with J gene TRBJ2-3; D not resolved. The V gene's germline CDR1 is GTSNPN and CDR2 SVGIG (reference sequence). Trimming left V 4 bases short and J 4 bases short, with 21 bases between. The CDR3 has 16 residues.

This clone was observed a few times. The rearrangement joins TRBV7-9 to TRBJ1-3, with D perhaps TRBD1 (6 bases). Trimming took off 8 bases at V and 5 bases at J, with 13 bases between the two ends. The CDR3 is 13 amino acids. Looked up from germline, CDR1 is SEHNR and CDR2 is FQNEAQ (reference sequence). The CDR3 DNA sequence: TGTGCCAGCCGTTCCGGGACAAGAAACACCATATATTTT. Protein product: CASRSGTRNTIYF.

This rearrangement joins TRBV9 to TRBJ2-3; 9 bases map to TRBD1. Per the germline V gene, CDR1 is SGDLS and CDR2 is YYNGEE. The CDR3 runs 12 residues. Trimming cost V 6 bases and J 6 bases; bases outside gene matches: 2. CDR3 region: CASNTGGDTQYF. In DNA, the CDR3 is TGTGCCAGCAACACAGGGGGCGATACGCAGTATTTT.

The chain has TRBV5-6 and TRBJ2-1; 14 nucleotides align to TRBD2. Germline V gene sequence: CDR1 SGHDT, CDR2 YYEEEE. This CDR3 region has 17 residues. Trimming took 4 bases from V and 2 from J; bases not matched to a gene: 5. In DNA, the CDR3 is TGTGCCAGCAGCCCGGGACTAGCGGGGGCCACCTACAATGAGCAGTTCTTC. It is translated as CASSPGLAGATYNEQFF.

V and J are TRBV2 and TRBJ2-1; D tentatively fits TRBD1 or TRBD2 (5 bases each). In germline, CDR1 is SNHLY, CDR2 FYNNEI. The CDR3 is made up of 12 amino acids. V dropped 3 bases and J dropped 7 bases, with 7 bases sitting between them. The CDR3 coding sequence is TGTGCCAGCAGTGATGGGACGAATGAGCAGTTCTTC. Protein: CASSDGTNEQFF.

The chain is built from TRBV4-2 and TRBJ1-2; D is perhaps TRBD1 (5 bases). Germline V gene lookup returns CDR1 LGHNA and CDR2 YNFKEQ. There are 16 residues in the CDR3. V dropped 0 bases and J dropped 1 base, with 12 bases sitting between them. The chain's CDR3 is CASSQEIGGFNYGYTF. CDR3 nucleotides: TGTGCCAGCAGCCAAGAAATCGGGGGGTTTAACTATGGCTACACCTTC.